Here is one TCR beta chain with its context. This clonotype was found many times. Its antigen is still unknown. It has no much larger one-base neighbor in the sample; base qualities were not kept. Profiling of TCR beta VDJ combinations and CDR3 sequences used genomic DNA as the template. TCR repertoire sequencing was run on an Illumina HiSeq 2000. As for the authors' bioinformatics: TRBV/TRBJ rearrangement plots, CDR3 size and DJ length profiles, and Simpson's diversity index were used to evaluate the repertoires. Whichever DNA sequence was most abundant in the deep sequencing data was defined as the immunodominant clone. CDR3 amino acid sequences were checked for sharing between subjects and were compared against published repertoires and the VDJdb database. TCRdb reanalyzed the raw reads on its own, using fastp at Q25 for trimming and MiXCR for clone calling, and kept in-frame beta chains. Identical CDR3 proteins give one entry, which carries the most common genes and DNA. The V and J calls here are based on TCRdb, not the publication. Across this sample there are about 200,000 distinct CDR3 sequences, with approximately 60% seen only once. The top ten clones comprise around three fifths of the sample.

For CDR1 and CDR2, the germline V gene lists SGHRS and YFSETQ. From the cysteine through the phenylalanine, the CDR3 covers 13 amino acids. Of the read, only the CDR3 DNA is kept; its 39 bases are in frame from base 1. V has 2 bases trimmed and J has 4 bases trimmed; junction bases matching no gene number 2. Patients chosen for sequencing had shown expansion of CD8+CD57+ cells by flow cytometry. Every patient had severe acquired aplastic anemia, diagnosed using the International Study of Aplastic Anemia and Agranulocytosis and Camitta criteria. Patients had received no therapy at the time of blood sampling. TCR repertoires of sorted CD4+ and CD8+ blood T cells from severe aplastic anemia patients and healthy subjects were deep-sequenced in the study. In the USA, patient enrollment took place under clinicaltrials.gov protocols 00001620, 01623167, 00001397, 00071045, 00081523 and 00961064. Ficoll-Paque density gradient centrifugation was used to isolate peripheral blood mononuclear cells. Before DNA was extracted, CD4+ and CD8+ T cells were sorted using either FACS or magnetic beads.

The data were taken from a study of CD8+CD57+ T cells in acquired aplastic anemia (dated by TCRdb to the late 2010s). Regarding the study in general: A mean of about 3.2 ug of DNA, ranging from about 0.19 to 30 ug, was extracted from sorted CD4+ and CD8+ cells. CD8+CD57+ expansion was defined as frequency above the mean frequency observed in healthy subjects.

Results and caveats for the whole study, not just this receptor: CD8+ Simpson's diversity did not differ significantly between patients and healthy controls (P=0.060). Nearly 30 CD8+ CDR3 sequences were found in both patients and controls but appeared to be highly expressed in patients and within the immunodominant clones of the patients.

The chain is encoded by TRBV5-1 joined to TRBJ1-2, with 7 bases aligning to TRBD1. Sequenced material: sorted CD4+, CD8+, or CD8+CD57+ T cells (not recorded which) from PBMCs. The sequence derives from a human donor with aplastic anemia. The CDR3 reads CASSFSGGYGYTF. The DNA sequence reads TGCGCCAGCAGCTTCTCAGGGGGCTATGGCTACACCTTC.